The rows below give T cell receptor beta chains drawn from one sample of a study of T cells in localized non-small cell lung cancer. Produced via immunoSEQ multiplex PCR; TCRdb's table is partial and in-frame only. The repertoire consists of about 74,000 clones, with about 81% occurring once and the leading ten covering 1% to 1.5%. The sequencing used peripheral blood, collected before any cancer treatment. These receptor sequences come from a female donor aged 60 or older with stage I lung adenocarcinoma. Both conserved end residues are part of each CDR3. D genes are given only for firm matches. A row's size may be missing; if present it is once, few, many or a size class.

clone_size	v_call	d_call	j_call	cdr3_aa	cdr3_nt
NA	TRBV5-1	NA	TRBJ1-1	CASSWNTKNTEAFF	TGCGCCAGCAGCTGGAATACTAAGAACACTGAAGCTTTCTTT
NA	TRBV4-1	NA	TRBJ2-3	CASSQDKGDPITDTQYF	TGCGCCAGCAGCCAAGATAAGGGGGACCCTATCACAGATACGCAGTATTTT
NA	TRBV6-5	NA	TRBJ2-5	CASSFLGAWETQYF	TGTGCCAGCAGTTTTCTGGGGGCATGGGAGACCCAGTACTTC
once	TRBV10-3	TRBD2	TRBJ2-3	CAISGGPSGSTDTQYF	TGTGCCATCAGTGGCGGACCTAGCGGGAGCACAGATACGCAGTATTTT
once	TRBV10-3	TRBD1	TRBJ1-5	CATHAGQGQPQHF	TGTGCCACCCATGCGGGACAGGGTCAGCCCCAGCATTTT
NA	TRBV4-1	NA	TRBJ2-5	CASSQLSGQQETQYF	TGCGCCAGCAGCCAGCTTTCCGGACAGCAAGAGACCCAGTACTTC
NA	TRBV11-3	NA	TRBJ2-1	CASSSYGTASNEQFF	TGTGCCAGCAGCTCCTACGGGACGGCTAGCAATGAGCAGTTCTTC
NA	TRBV6-1	TRBD2	TRBJ2-1	CASSEGQRGYNEQFF	TGTGCCAGCAGTGAAGGGCAGCGGGGGTACAATGAGCAGTTCTTC
NA	TRBV5-4	TRBD2	TRBJ2-2	CASSLAGTSGSRGTGELFF	TGTGCCAGCAGCTTGGCCGGGACTAGCGGGTCAAGGGGGACCGGGGAGCTGTTTTTT
NA	TRBV18	NA	TRBJ1-1	CASSPRPGAMNTEAFF	TGTGCCAGCTCACCACGGCCGGGGGCGATGAACACTGAAGCTTTCTTT
NA	TRBV7-6	TRBD2	TRBJ2-5	CASSLARASGDLETQYF	TGTGCCAGCAGCTTAGCGCGGGCTAGCGGAGATTTAGAGACCCAGTACTTC
NA	TRBV6-7	NA	TRBJ1-2	CASSYSIGGLHGYTF	TGTGCCAGCAGTTACTCGATAGGAGGGCTTCATGGCTACACCTTC
NA	TRBV7-8	NA	TRBJ1-2	CASSSPTGQIGGYTF	TGTGCCAGCAGTTCTCCGACCGGTCAAATCGGTGGCTACACCTTC
NA	TRBV5-5	NA	TRBJ1-5	CASSLWESGGNQPQHF	TGTGCCAGCAGCTTGTGGGAGTCTGGGGGCAATCAGCCCCAGCATTTT
NA	TRBV7-2	NA	TRBJ1-1	CASSLGGWTEAFF	TGTGCCAGCAGCTTGGGGGGATGGACTGAAGCTTTCTTT
NA	TRBV19	TRBD1	TRBJ2-1	CASRLGTGAYNEQFF	TGTGCCAGTAGACTCGGGACAGGGGCATACAATGAGCAGTTCTTC
NA	TRBV2	NA	TRBJ1-2	CASSEGGIEQTNYGYTF	TGTGCCAGCAGTGAAGGTGGGATTGAGCAGACTAACTATGGCTACACCTTC
NA	TRBV6-1	NA	TRBJ2-3	CASSEQGRGVDTQYF	TGTGCCAGCAGTGAACAGGGGCGGGGTGTAGATACGCAGTATTTT
NA	TRBV9	TRBD2	TRBJ2-1	CASSVGLAGGYNEQFF	TGTGCCAGCAGCGTAGGTCTAGCGGGGGGGTACAATGAGCAGTTCTTC
NA	TRBV7-2	NA	TRBJ1-2	CASSLAGEYGYTF	TGTGCCAGCAGCTTAGCAGGGGAGTATGGCTACACCTTC
NA	TRBV28	NA	TRBJ2-1	CASSYGPYNEQFF	TGTGCCAGCAGTTACGGGCCTTACAATGAGCAGTTCTTC
NA	TRBV28	TRBD2	TRBJ2-7	CASSRTSGNYF	TGTGCCAGCAGCCGGACTAGCGGGAATTACTTC
NA	TRBV11-2	NA	TRBJ2-3	CASSLMPGDTQYF	TGTGCCAGCAGCTTAATGCCAGGTGATACGCAGTATTTT
NA	TRBV28	NA	TRBJ1-4	CASSSSQGTSEKLFF	TGTGCCAGCAGTTCTTCCCAGGGGACATCTGAAAAACTGTTTTTT
NA	TRBV25-1	TRBD2	TRBJ2-3	CASSELGGSGTSTDTQYF	TGTGCCAGCAGTGAATTGGGGGGTAGCGGGACCAGCACAGATACGCAGTATTTT
NA	TRBV6-5	TRBD2	TRBJ2-5	CASSLGAGEETQYF	TGTGCCAGCAGCCTAGGAGCGGGAGAAGAGACCCAGTACTTC
NA	TRBV11-3	NA	TRBJ2-1	CASSFSLVLRNEQFF	TGTGCCAGCAGCTTTTCACTAGTTCTTCGCAATGAGCAGTTCTTC
NA	TRBV5-4	NA	TRBJ1-2	CASSGTGRRGGYTF	TGTGCCAGCAGCGGTACAGGGAGGCGTGGTGGCTACACCTTC
once	TRBV28	NA	TRBJ2-7	CASSSPRGRPPYEQYF	TGTGCCAGCAGCAGCCCCCGGGGCAGGCCCCCCTACGAGCAGTACTTC
NA	TRBV11-3	NA	TRBJ1-3	CASSYDTGNTIYF	TGTGCCAGCAGCTACGACACTGGAAACACCATATATTTT
NA	TRBV19	TRBD1	TRBJ2-6	CASSIQGAPGANVLTF	TGTGCCAGTAGTATACAGGGGGCCCCTGGGGCCAACGTCCTGACTTTC
NA	TRBV9	NA	TRBJ2-2	CASSVGNTGELFF	TGTGCCAGCAGCGTCGGGAACACCGGGGAGCTGTTTTTT
once	TRBV11-2	NA	TRBJ2-3	CASTLLRSDTQYF	TGTGCCAGCACCCTCCTAAGGTCAGATACGCAGTATTTT
NA	TRBV4-2	NA	TRBJ1-2	CASSQDGHRAYGYTF	TGTGCCAGCAGCCAAGATGGGCACAGGGCCTATGGCTACACCTTC
NA	TRBV7-2	NA	TRBJ1-1	CASSLRGNTEAFF	TGTGCCAGCAGCTTAAGGGGGAACACTGAAGCTTTCTTT
NA	TRBV15	NA	TRBJ1-5	CATSRDKGWNQPQHF	TGTGCCACCAGCAGAGATAAGGGGTGGAATCAGCCCCAGCATTTT
NA	TRBV2	NA	TRBJ2-3	CASSDRPDTQYF	TGTGCCAGCAGCGACAGACCAGATACGCAGTATTTT
few	TRBV6-1	NA	TRBJ2-3	CASSEGRAGDTDTQYF	TGTGCCAGCAGTGAAGGGCGCGCAGGGGACACAGATACGCAGTATTTT
NA	TRBV5-1	NA	TRBJ2-3	CASRDGRTDTQYF	TGCGCCAGCAGGGACGGACGCACAGATACGCAGTATTTT
NA	TRBV5-1	NA	TRBJ2-6	CASSLSPTGWGSGANVLTF	TGCGCCAGCAGCTTGTCCCCAACAGGGTGGGGCTCTGGGGCCAACGTCCTGACTTTC